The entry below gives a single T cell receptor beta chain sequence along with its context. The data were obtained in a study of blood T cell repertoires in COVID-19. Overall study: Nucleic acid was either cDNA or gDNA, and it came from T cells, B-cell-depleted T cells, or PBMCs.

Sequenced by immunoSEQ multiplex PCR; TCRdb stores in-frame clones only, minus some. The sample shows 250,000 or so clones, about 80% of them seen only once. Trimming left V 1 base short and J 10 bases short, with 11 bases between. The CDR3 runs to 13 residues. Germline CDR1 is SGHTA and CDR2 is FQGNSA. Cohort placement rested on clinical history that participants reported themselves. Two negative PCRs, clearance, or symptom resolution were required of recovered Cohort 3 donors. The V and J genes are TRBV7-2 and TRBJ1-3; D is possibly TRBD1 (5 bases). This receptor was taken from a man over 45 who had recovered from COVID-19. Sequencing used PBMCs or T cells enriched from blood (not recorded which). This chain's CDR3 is CASSLGREGTIYF. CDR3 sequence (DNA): TGTGCCAGCAGCTTAGGCAGGGAAGGGACCATATATTTT.